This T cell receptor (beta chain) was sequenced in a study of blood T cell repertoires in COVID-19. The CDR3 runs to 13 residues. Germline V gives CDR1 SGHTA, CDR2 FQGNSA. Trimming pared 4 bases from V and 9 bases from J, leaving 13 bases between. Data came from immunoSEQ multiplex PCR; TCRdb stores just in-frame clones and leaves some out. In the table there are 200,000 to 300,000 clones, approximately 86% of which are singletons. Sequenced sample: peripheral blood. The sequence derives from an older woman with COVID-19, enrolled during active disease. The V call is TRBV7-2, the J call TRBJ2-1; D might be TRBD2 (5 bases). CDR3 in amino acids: CASSYKKAGEQFF. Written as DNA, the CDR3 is TGTGCCAGCAGCTATAAAAAGGCGGGTGAGCAGTTCTTC.